This record looks at one TCR beta chain sequence and its context. Its antigen is still unknown. Given a much more abundant clone one base away, this may be a read error. The data were taken from a study of tumor-infiltrating lymphocytes in primary liver carcinoma. Study background: Stage T1-T3 N0M0 and a size of roughly 4.2 to 10 cm characterized the tumors. The study, taken as a whole, reports: Tumors significantly exceeded blood in top-250-clone fraction (p = 0.039). CD8+ and CD4+ repertoires went uncompared, the samples being bulk unsorted.

From 500 ng of total RNA, TCR beta-specific cDNA was reverse-transcribed using a constant-region primer. Modified slightly, ARM-PCR produced TCR beta libraries over three nested multiplex PCR rounds. The first two PCR rounds used TRBV1-TRBV30 forward primers with a C-beta reverse primer, roughly 10 cycles each. TCRdb independently ran MiXCR on the multiplex PCR reads; one entry per CDR3 protein. This sample yields almost 200,000 distinct CDR3 sequences, of which about 61% are seen a single time; 6% to 8.5% belongs to the top ten. It was unsorted whole blood that yielded blood RNA, and germline DNA was also extracted. Prior to the surgical procedure, around 4 milliliters of peripheral blood were collected. Germline V CDR1 and CDR2: MNHEY, SVGAGI. The CDR3 loop spans 13 amino acids.

J is TRBJ2-1 and V is TRBV6-5, with D possibly being TRBD2 (5 bases). The sample was peripheral blood. The source of this sequence is a woman aged 55-70 years with primary liver carcinoma and hepatitis B virus infection. The CDR3 reads CASSLAHRDEQSF. The CDR3 DNA is TGTGCCAGCAGTTTAGCCCACCGGGATGAGCAGTCCTTC.